This T cell receptor (beta chain) was documented in a study of blood T cells in healthy people across ages. Study results and limitations: In the absence of known donor CMV status, changes in expanded clonotypes were possibly confounded.

The authors ran a second PCR of about 6 to 11 cycles using a sample-barcoded 5' primer and a J-beta primer mix. All cDNA molecules were each tagged by a template-switch adaptor with 12 random nucleotides. One entry per CDR3 protein results from TCRdb running MiXCR on the 5' RACE reads. The data contain hundreds of thousands of distinct CDR3 sequences, around 48% of them seen just once; the ten biggest clones take up 25% to 35%. This clonotype occurred a few times. Its antigen is unknown. V was cut by 5 bases and J by 6 bases, with 11 bases left in between. The CDR3 is made up of 14 amino acids. CDR1 is SGHTA, CDR2 FQGNSA, per germline.

Material for sequencing was blood. The clonotype comes from a woman between 55 and 75 years old in good health. The genes are TRBV7-2 and TRBJ1-6; D is unresolved. CDR3 loop: CASSRVKTNSPLHF. CDR3 coding DNA: TGTGCCAGCAGCAGGGTGAAGACTAATTCACCCCTCCACTTT.